This TCR beta chain was identified during a study of CD8+ T cells in alopecia areata (dated by TCRdb to 2016 to 2018). A note on the overall study: Treated patients were enrolled in an open-label pilot trial of oral tofacitinib, 5 to 10 mg twice daily, for moderate-to-severe alopecia areata. immunoSEQ multiplex PCR using 35 Vbeta forward primers and 13 Jbeta reverse primers was used to amplify TCRbeta CDR3 regions. For the treated patients, the SALT score, which quantifies what percentage of scalp surface area is affected, served as the measure of disease severity. The study used high-throughput TCRbeta sequencing to examine T cell clonal expansion in alopecia areata, in both the C3H/HeJ mouse model and human patients. RNA was obtained with the PAXgene miRNA kit for fixed scalp, the miRNeasy kit for PBMCs, and the RNeasy kit for mouse skin. Clonality in the scalp was compared among normal scalp (n=4), patchy alopecia areata scalp (n=8), and alopecia totalis/universalis scalp (n=8). Biopsies were taken from tofacitinib-treated patients at baseline and at 4 and 24 weeks of treatment, and a later scalp biopsy was taken in several of the tofacitinib-treated patients. Patients stayed on tofacitinib for 6 to 18 months and then had 6 months of follow-up off drug so that delayed response and recurrence could be assessed. In humans, TCRbeta sequencing was performed on scalp tissue and on sorted CD4+ and CD8+ peripheral blood T cells from healthy controls and from patients with patchy or totalis/universalis alopecia areata. General study outcomes and caveats: Tofacitinib significantly decreased scalp clonality and the number of expanded CD8+ clones among the top 100 scalp clones. Many expanded lesional clones were found to persist in scalp and blood during tofacitinib treatment, and relapse after treatment cessation may be partly explained by this persistence. Compared with mice, TCR sequences shared between patients were less clear, possibly partly because of HLA diversity across the patient population. The treated cohort was small, with a single nonresponder, so links between baseline CD8+ expansion and response need larger studies. Higher clonality and more expanded CD8+ clones were observed in lesional scalp than in normal scalp, particularly in alopecia totalis/universalis, a finding suggestive of antigenic drive. Scalp TCR repertoire analysis is complicated because resident alphabeta T cells in normal human skin are also sequenced, whereas mouse skin is dominated by gammadelta T cells.

This clone occurred a few times. Its antigen remains unidentified. Base-call qualities are not available, and no considerably larger clone is one nucleotide away. Read against the paper, the sample's treatment or condition label means: oral pan-JAK inhibitor, 5-10 mg twice daily. Peripheral blood and lesional scalp punch biopsies were obtained from patients with alopecia areata. PBMCs were separated by density centrifugation and stained for CD3, CD4 and CD8, after which CD4+ and CD8+ T cells were sorted on a FACSAria. Library construction relied on the immunoSEQ multiplex PCR assay. To provide template for TCR sequencing, every sample had RNA extracted and reverse transcribed into cDNA. First-strand cDNA was synthesized using SuperScript III with a 2:1 mix of oligo-dT and random hexamers. A synthetic immune receptor repertoire was used to gauge amplification bias, and whatever bias remained was removed computationally. The original methods were these. Raw reads were preprocessed to remove errors, and CDR3 was defined according to IMGT conventions as the region from the conserved cysteine to phenylalanine. Clonality was computed as 1 minus the Shannon entropy, with the entropy normalized by log2 of the number of productive unique TCRs. CD4 or CD8 identity of scalp clones was inferred by cross-referencing scalp TCRbeta sequences with sorted blood CD4 and CD8 repertoires. TCRdb retrieved this table from immuneACCESS and kept in-frame rearrangements only. Not all clones are present; in checked studies, unresolved V genes account for under half, and no reason is known for the remainder. For V, J and clone size, that table is used; D and trimming come from the DNA. Recorded for this sample are fewer than 250,000 clones; around two fifths of them occurred a single time. The top ten clones comprise roughly 0.5% of the sample.

V is shortened by 0 bases, J by 0 bases, and the region joining them spans 15 bases. The CDR3 starts with the cysteine, ends with the phenylalanine, and has 17 residues. The only DNA kept is the CDR3, 51 bases in frame from the first base. CDR1 is given as SQVTM and CDR2 as ANQGSEA, both from the germline V gene. The rearranged segments are TRBV29-1 and TRBJ2-1; the D region is possibly TRBD1 or TRBD2, each matching across 6 bases. The material sequenced was CD4+ T cells sorted from blood, taken at approximately week 34, from a patient treated with tofacitinib. The source is a human donor with alopecia areata. The DNA reads TGCAGCGTTGAAGAGGCGCGGGGCAGGGGCTCCTACAATGAGCAGTTCTTC. The resulting protein is CSVEEARGRGSYNEQFF.